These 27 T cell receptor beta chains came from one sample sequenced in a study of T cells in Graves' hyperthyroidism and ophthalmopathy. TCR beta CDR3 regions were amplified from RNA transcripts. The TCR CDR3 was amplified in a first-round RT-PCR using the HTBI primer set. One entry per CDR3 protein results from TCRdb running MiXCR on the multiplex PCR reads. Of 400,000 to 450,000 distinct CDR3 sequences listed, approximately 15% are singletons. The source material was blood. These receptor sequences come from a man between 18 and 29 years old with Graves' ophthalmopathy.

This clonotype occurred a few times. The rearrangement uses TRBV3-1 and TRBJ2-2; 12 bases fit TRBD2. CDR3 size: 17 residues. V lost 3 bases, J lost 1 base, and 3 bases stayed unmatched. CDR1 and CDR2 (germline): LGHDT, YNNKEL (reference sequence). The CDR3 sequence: CASSHSGLAGNTGELFF. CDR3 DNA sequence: TGTGCCAGCAGCCATTCGGGACTAGCGGGGAACACCGGGGAGCTGTTTTTT.

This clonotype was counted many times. The CDR3 sequence is CASSLDRDRLFF. As DNA, the CDR3 is TGTGCCAGCAGCTTAGACCGGGACAGACTGTTTTTT. V and J are TRBV11-2 and TRBJ1-4; 7 bases align to TRBD1. V was clipped by 0 bases and J by 13 bases; unmatched bases: 2. The CDR3 spans 12 residues. In germline, CDR1 is SGHAT, CDR2 FQNNGV.

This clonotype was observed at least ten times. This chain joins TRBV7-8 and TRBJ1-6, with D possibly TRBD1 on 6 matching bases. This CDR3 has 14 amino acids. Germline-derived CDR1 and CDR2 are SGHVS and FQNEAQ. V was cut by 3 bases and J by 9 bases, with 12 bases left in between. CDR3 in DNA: TGTGCCAGCAGCTTTATCAGGGGTTCTTCACCCCTCCACTTT. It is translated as CASSFIRGSSPLHF.

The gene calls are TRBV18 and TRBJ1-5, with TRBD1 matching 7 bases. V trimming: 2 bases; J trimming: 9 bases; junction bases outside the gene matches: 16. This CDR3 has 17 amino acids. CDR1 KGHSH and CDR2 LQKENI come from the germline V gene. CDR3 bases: TGTGCCAGCTCACCATTGGAGGGGCCGGCGGCAGGGGGGCCCCAGCATTTT. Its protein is CASSPLEGPAAGGPQHF. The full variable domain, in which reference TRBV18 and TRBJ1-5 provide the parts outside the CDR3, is NAGVMQNPRHLVRRRGQEARLRCSPMKGHSHVYWYRQLPEEGLKFMVYLQKENIIDESGMPKERFSAEFPKEGPSILRIQQVVRGDSAAYFCASSPLEGPAAGGPQHFGDGTRLSIL.

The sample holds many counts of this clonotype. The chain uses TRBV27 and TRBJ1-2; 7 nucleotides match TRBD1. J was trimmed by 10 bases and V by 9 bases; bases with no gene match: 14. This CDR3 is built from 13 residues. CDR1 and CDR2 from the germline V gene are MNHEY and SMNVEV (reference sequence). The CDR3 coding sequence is TGTGCCAGTGCCTCCGGGACAGTGGTGGACTACACCTTC. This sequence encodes CASASGTVVDYTF.

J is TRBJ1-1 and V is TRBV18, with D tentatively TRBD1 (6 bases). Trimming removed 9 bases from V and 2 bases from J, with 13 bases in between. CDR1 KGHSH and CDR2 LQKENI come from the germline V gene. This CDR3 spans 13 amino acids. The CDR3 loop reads CASTPDRNTEAFF. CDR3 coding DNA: TGTGCCAGTACCCCGGACAGAAACACTGAAGCTTTCTTT.

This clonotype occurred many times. The CDR3 sequence is CASSQRTTVRNEQFF. The CDR3 DNA reads TGTGCCAGCAGCCAGAGGACCACGGTACGCAATGAGCAGTTCTTC. The V call is TRBV3-1, the J call TRBJ2-1, with D uncertain. This CDR3 is 15 amino acids long. V shed 3 bases and J shed 6 bases, with 15 bases lying between them. Germline CDR1 LGHDT, CDR2 YNNKEL (reference sequence).

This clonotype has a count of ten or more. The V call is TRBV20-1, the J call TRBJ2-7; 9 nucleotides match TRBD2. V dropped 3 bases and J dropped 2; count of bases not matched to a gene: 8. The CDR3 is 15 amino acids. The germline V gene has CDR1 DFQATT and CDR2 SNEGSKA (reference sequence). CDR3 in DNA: TGCAGTGCTAGTCTAGGGCTAGCGGGACCCTACGAGCAGTACTTC. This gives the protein CSASLGLAGPYEQYF.

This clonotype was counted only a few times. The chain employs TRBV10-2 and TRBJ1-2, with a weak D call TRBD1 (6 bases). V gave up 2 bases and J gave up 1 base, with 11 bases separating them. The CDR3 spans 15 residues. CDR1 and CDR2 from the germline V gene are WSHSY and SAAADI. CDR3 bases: TGCGCCAGCAGTGAGCAGGGGCTCGGTAACTATGGCTACACCTTC. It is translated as CASSEQGLGNYGYTF.

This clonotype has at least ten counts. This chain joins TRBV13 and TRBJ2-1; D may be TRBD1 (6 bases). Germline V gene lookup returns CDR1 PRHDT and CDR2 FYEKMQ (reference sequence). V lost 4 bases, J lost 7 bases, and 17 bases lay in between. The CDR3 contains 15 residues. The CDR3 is CASSYYNGQLNEQFF. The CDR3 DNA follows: TGTGCCAGCAGCTATTACAATGGACAGCTTAATGAGCAGTTCTTC.

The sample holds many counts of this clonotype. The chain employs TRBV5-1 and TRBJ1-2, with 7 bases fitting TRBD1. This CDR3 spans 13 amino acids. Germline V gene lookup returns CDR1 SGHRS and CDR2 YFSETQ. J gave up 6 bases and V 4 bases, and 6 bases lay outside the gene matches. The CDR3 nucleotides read TGCGCCAGCAGCAATACAGGGGATCATGGCTACACCTTC. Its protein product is CASSNTGDHGYTF.

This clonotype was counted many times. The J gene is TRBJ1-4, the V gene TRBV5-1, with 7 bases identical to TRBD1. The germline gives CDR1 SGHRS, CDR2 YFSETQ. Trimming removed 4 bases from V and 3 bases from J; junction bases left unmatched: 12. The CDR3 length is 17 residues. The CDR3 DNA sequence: TGCGCCAGCAGCCAACCCCGACAGGGTGGGTCTAATGAAAAACTGTTTTTT. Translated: CASSQPRQGGSNEKLFF.

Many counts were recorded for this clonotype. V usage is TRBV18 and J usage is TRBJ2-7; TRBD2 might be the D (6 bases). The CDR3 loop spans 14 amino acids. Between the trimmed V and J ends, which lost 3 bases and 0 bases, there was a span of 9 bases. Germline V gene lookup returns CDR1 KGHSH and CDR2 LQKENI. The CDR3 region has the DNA TGTGCCAGCTCACCCGACGGGAGCTCCTACGAGCAGTACTTC. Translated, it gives CASSPDGSSYEQYF. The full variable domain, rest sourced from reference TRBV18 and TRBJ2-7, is NAGVMQNPRHLVRRRGQEARLRCSPMKGHSHVYWYRQLPEEGLKFMVYLQKENIIDESGMPKERFSAEFPKEGPSILRIQQVVRGDSAAYFCASSPDGSSYEQYFGPGTRLTVT.

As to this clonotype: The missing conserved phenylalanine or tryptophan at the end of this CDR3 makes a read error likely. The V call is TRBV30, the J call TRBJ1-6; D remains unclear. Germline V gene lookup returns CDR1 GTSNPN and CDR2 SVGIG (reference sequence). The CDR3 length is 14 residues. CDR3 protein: CTWSAGFYNSPLHL. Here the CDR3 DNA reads TGTACCTGGTCAGCGGGGTTCTATAATTCACCCCTCCACCTT.

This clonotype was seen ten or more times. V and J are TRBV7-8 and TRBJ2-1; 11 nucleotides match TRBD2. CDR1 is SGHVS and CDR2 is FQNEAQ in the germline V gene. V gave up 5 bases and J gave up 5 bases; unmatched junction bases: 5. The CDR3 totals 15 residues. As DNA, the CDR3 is TGTGCCAGCAGCCCGGGACTAGCGGATAACAATGAGCAGTTCTTC. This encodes CASSPGLADNNEQFF. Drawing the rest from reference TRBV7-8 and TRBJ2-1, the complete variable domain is GAGVSQSPRYKVAKRGQDVALRCDPISGHVSLFWYQQALGQGPEFLTYFQNEAQLDKSGLPSDRFFAERPEGSVSTLKIQRTQQEDSAVYLCASSPGLADNNEQFFGPGTRLTVL.

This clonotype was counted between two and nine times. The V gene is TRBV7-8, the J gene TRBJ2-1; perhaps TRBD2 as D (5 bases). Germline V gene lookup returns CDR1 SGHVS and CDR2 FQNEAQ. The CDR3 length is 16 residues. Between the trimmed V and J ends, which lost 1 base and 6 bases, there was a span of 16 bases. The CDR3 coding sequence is TGTGCCAGCAGCTTAGGGTCGGGTCCACGGGGCAATGAGCAGTTCTTC. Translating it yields CASSLGSGPRGNEQFF.

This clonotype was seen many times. The CDR3 DNA follows: TGTGCCAGCAGTTTCTACGGGACACCAGACTACGAGCAGTACTTC. As protein: CASSFYGTPDYEQYF. The chain is built from TRBV27 and TRBJ2-7, with D maybe TRBD1 (6 bases). CDR3 length: 15 amino acids. The ends were cut back, 3 bases at V and 3 bases at J, with 15 bases in the middle. The germline V gene has CDR1 MNHEY and CDR2 SMNVEV (reference sequence).

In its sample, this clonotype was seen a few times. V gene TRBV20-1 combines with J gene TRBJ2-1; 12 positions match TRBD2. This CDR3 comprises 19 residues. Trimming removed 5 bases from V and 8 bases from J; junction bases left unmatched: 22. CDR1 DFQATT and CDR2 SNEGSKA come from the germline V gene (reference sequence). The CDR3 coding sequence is TGCAGTGCTTCGGGGGGTTCCACTGGACGACTAGCGGGAGTGTATGAGCAGTTCTTC. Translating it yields CSASGGSTGRLAGVYEQFF.

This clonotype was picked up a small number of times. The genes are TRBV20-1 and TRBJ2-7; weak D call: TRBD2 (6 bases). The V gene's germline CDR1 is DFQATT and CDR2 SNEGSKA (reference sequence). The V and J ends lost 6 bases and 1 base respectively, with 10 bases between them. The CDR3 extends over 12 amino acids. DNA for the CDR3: TGCAGTGCCGAACGGGGGTCCTACGAGCAGTACTTC. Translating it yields CSAERGSYEQYF.

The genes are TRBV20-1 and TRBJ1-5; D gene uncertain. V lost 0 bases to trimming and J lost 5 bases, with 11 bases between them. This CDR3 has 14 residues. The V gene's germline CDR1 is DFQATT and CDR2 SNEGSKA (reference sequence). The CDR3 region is CSARDRTADQPQHF. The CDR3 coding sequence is TGCAGTGCTAGAGATCGCACAGCAGATCAGCCCCAGCATTTT.

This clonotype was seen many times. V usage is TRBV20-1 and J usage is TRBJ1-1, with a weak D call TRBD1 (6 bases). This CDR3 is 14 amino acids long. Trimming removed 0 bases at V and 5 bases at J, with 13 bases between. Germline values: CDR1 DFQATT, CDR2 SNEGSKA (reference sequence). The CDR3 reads CSAREQGWRTEAFF. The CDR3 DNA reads TGCAGTGCTAGAGAACAGGGTTGGAGAACTGAAGCTTTCTTT.

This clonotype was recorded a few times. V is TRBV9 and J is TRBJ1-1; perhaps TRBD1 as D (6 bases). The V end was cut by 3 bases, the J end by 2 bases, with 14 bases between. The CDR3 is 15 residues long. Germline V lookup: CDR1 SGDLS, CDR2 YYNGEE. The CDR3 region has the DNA TGTGCCAGCAGCGCTTCGACAGGAGCCAACACTGAAGCTTTCTTT. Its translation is CASSASTGANTEAFF.

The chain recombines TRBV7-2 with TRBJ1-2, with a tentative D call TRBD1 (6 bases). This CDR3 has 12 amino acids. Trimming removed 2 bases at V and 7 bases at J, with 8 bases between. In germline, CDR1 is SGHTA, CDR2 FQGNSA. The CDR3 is CASSLYRAGYTF. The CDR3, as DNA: TGTGCCAGCAGCTTATACAGGGCTGGCTACACCTTC.

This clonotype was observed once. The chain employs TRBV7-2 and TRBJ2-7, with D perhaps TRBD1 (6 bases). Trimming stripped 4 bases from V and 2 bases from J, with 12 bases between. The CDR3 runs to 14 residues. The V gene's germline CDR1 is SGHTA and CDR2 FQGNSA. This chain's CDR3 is CASSSIKGAYEQYF. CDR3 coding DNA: TGTGCCAGCAGCTCAATTAAGGGGGCCTACGAGCAGTACTTC.

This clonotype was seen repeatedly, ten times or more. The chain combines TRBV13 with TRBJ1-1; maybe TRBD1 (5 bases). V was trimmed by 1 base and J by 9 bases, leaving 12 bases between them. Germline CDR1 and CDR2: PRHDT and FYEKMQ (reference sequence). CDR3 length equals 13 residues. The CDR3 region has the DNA TGTGCCAGCAGCTTAGATTTGGAGGGGAAAGCTTTCTTT. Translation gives CASSLDLEGKAFF.

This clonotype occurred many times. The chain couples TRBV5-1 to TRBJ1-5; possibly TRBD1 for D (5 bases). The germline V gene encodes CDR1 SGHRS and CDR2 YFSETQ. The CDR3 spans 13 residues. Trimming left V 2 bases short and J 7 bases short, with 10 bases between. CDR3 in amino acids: CASSFGGAQPQHF. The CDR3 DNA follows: TGCGCCAGCAGCTTTGGGGGTGCCCAGCCCCAGCATTTT.

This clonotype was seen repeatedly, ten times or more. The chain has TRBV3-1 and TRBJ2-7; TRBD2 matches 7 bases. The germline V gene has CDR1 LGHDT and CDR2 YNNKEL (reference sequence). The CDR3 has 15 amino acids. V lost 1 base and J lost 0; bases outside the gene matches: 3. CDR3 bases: TGTGCCAGCAGCCAAGCGGGGGGAGTCTCCTACGAGCAGTACTTC. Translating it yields CASSQAGGVSYEQYF.